The 9 T cell receptor beta chains presented below share a single source sample, sequenced in a study of blood T cell repertoires in COVID-19. Some clones are missing from TCRdb's copy, which holds only in-frame ones; the method was immunoSEQ multiplex PCR. The data contain over 65,000 clones, roughly 89% of them seen just once; the ten biggest clones take up 25% to 30%. Input material: peripheral blood. These receptors were obtained from a man aged 50-59 years with active or convalescent COVID-19.

The V call is TRBV5-6, the J call TRBJ1-6; 7 bases align to TRBD1. CDR1 is SGHDT and CDR2 is YYEEEE in the germline V gene. CDR3 length: 16 amino acids. V shed 2 bases and J 9 bases; nucleotides not matched to a gene: 11. In DNA form, the CDR3 reads TGTGCCAGCAGCTTTTCAAGGGACAGATATTTTTCACCCCTCCACTTT. Its translation is CASSFSRDRYFSPLHF.

This sequence joins TRBV6-5 and TRBJ2-2; 8 bases are shared with TRBD1. CDR3 size: 14 residues. With 8 bases clipped from V and 3 bases from J, the junction kept 5 bases outside the gene matches. Germline V CDR1 and CDR2: MNHEY, SVGAGI. The CDR3 nucleotides read TGTGCCAGCGGGGGACAGGATTACACCGGGGAGCTGTTTTTT. It yields the protein CASGGQDYTGELFF.

V is TRBV14 and J is TRBJ2-7; tentatively, D is TRBD2 (5 bases). V lost 5 bases and J lost 7, with 18 bases in between. The length of the CDR3 is 14 residues. Germline-derived CDR1 and CDR2 are SGHDN and FVKESK. CDR3: CASSNREATGEQYF. CDR3 in DNA: TGTGCCAGCAGCAACCGGGAAGCTACTGGGGAGCAGTACTTC.

This clone was found once. The chain recombines TRBV28 with TRBJ2-7; D is perhaps TRBD1 (5 bases). Per germline, CDR1 MDHEN and CDR2 SYDVKM. The CDR3 sequence is 14 residues long. V shed 5 bases and J shed 1 base, with 12 bases lying between them. The CDR3 DNA follows: TGTGCCAGCAGTACCCAGACAGCGTCCTACGAGCAGTACTTC. Protein: CASSTQTASYEQYF.

The chain combines TRBV14 with TRBJ2-5, with a tentative D call TRBD2 (5 bases). This CDR3 comprises 17 residues. Per germline, CDR1 SGHDN and CDR2 FVKESK. The V gene lost 1 base and the J gene lost 5 bases, with 20 bases spanning the gap. The CDR3 loop reads CASSQGLTASRLETQYF. In DNA, the CDR3 is TGTGCCAGCAGCCAAGGTCTTACGGCTAGCCGATTGGAGACCCAGTACTTC.

This rearrangement joins TRBV30 to TRBJ2-7; D is possibly TRBD2 (7 bases). V lost 2 bases and J 4 bases, leaving 18 bases between the germline ends. The V gene's germline CDR1 is GTSNPN and CDR2 SVGIG (reference sequence). The CDR3 sequence is 15 residues long. In DNA, the CDR3 is TGTGCCTGGAGTCGAATAGGGGGGGTATGGTACGAGCAGTACTTC. It translates to CAWSRIGGVWYEQYF.

The chain joins TRBV9 to TRBJ1-1; D not certain. Trimming stripped 0 bases from V and 7 bases from J, with 7 bases between. Germline CDR1 and CDR2: SGDLS and YYNGEE. The CDR3 has 12 amino acids. The CDR3 loop reads CASSVDEGEAFF. The CDR3 DNA reads TGTGCCAGCAGCGTAGATGAGGGTGAAGCTTTCTTT.

V and J are TRBV6-5 and TRBJ2-3; D is possibly TRBD2 (6 bases). Between the trimmed V and J ends, which lost 8 bases and 1 base, there was a span of 13 bases. The CDR3 sequence is 14 residues long. CDR1 is MNHEY, CDR2 SVGAGI, per germline. CDR3 nucleotide sequence: TGTGCCAGCGCACTAGCCCCTGGCACAGATACGCAGTATTTT. This encodes CASALAPGTDTQYF.

The chain employs TRBV20-1 and TRBJ2-2, with 11 bases fitting TRBD2. V dropped 3 bases and J dropped 5; count of bases not matched to a gene: 17. This CDR3 has 19 residues. Germline CDR1 and CDR2: DFQATT and SNEGSKA (reference sequence). DNA of the CDR3: TGCAGTGCTAGTGACTCGGCTCAGATAGCGGGAGGGGTTACCGGGGAGCTGTTTTTT. Translated: CSASDSAQIAGGVTGELFF.